This T cell receptor (beta chain) was captured by sequencing in a study of blood T cell repertoires in COVID-19. Turning to the study itself: T cells, B-cell-depleted T cells, or PBMCs supplied cDNA or gDNA.

The table came from immunoSEQ multiplex PCR; TCRdb's copy has only in-frame clones and leaves some out. The table includes 30,000 to 40,000 clones, around nine tenths detected once. Germline assignment: CDR1 SGHRS and CDR2 YFSETQ. The CDR3 length is 16 residues. Trimming took 4 bases from V and 4 from J; bases not matched to a gene: 5. Sequencing was performed on peripheral blood. The origin of this receptor is a woman aged 70 to 79 with active COVID-19. The chain combines TRBV5-1 with TRBJ2-3; 14 nucleotides agree with TRBD2. CDR3 nucleotide sequence: TGCGCCAGCAGCGTAGGGACTAGCGGGGGCCCAGATACGCAGTATTTT. This encodes CASSVGTSGGPDTQYF.